A selection of T cell receptor beta chains follows, all from one sample in a study of blood T cell repertoires in COVID-19. The repertoire was sequenced with immunoSEQ multiplex PCR; TCRdb's copy has only in-frame clones and lacks some. The sample has 110,000 to 150,000 clones, about 83% seen once. The sequenced material came from peripheral blood. Receptor source: a woman in her forties with acute or convalescent COVID-19. Each CDR3 is given with its conserved first and last residue. The order of the fields is J gene, clone size, D gene, V gene, CDR3 protein, CDR3 DNA. D genes are given only for firm matches. Clone size appears in some rows only: once, few, many, or a class for an expanded clone.

TRBJ1-6 | - | - | TRBV6-5 | CASSYSRYSPLHF | TGTGCCAGCAGTTACTCGCGGTATTCACCCCTCCACTTT
TRBJ2-3 | once | TRBD2 | TRBV18 | CASSPLAGGLTDTQYF | TGTGCCAGCTCACCACTAGCGGGGGGACTCACAGATACGCAGTATTTT
TRBJ2-7 | once | TRBD2 | TRBV7-9 | CASSLEGLAGGHEQYF | TGTGCCAGCAGCTTAGAGGGACTAGCGGGAGGCCACGAGCAGTACTTC
TRBJ2-3 | - | - | TRBV2 | CASSVSWRKNTDTQYF | TGTGCCAGCAGTGTGTCCTGGCGGAAGAACACAGATACGCAGTATTTT
TRBJ1-2 | - | TRBD1 | TRBV2 | CASSAGTGQARYGYTF | TGTGCCAGCAGCGCAGGTACAGGACAGGCCAGGTATGGCTACACCTTC
TRBJ2-7 | - | TRBD2 | TRBV7-6 | CASSPWAGGEQYF | TGTGCCAGCAGCCCCTGGGCGGGGGGCGAGCAGTACTTC
TRBJ2-3 | - | TRBD2 | TRBV4-1 | CASSQDPAGRATDTQYF | TGCGCCAGCAGCCAAGATCCGGCCGGGAGGGCCACAGATACGCAGTATTTT
TRBJ2-1 | - | TRBD1 | TRBV27 | CASSFYGQGGNEQFF | TGTGCCAGCAGTTTCTATGGACAGGGGGGGAATGAGCAGTTCTTC
TRBJ2-3 | - | TRBD2 | TRBV6-5 | CASSRPGLATDTQYF | TGTGCCAGCAGTCGACCGGGACTAGCGACAGATACGCAGTATTTT
TRBJ2-6 | - | TRBD1 | TRBV7-9 | CASSLQGAGANVLTF | TGTGCCAGCAGCTTACAGGGGGCTGGGGCCAACGTCCTGACTTTC
TRBJ1-2 | - | TRBD1 | TRBV2 | CASLQDRGGYTF | TGTGCCAGCCTTCAGGACAGGGGTGGCTACACCTTC
TRBJ1-1 | - | - | TRBV28 | CASSLSQGDTEAFF | TGTGCCAGCAGTTTAAGCCAAGGGGATACTGAAGCTTTCTTT
TRBJ2-1 | - | - | TRBV18 | CASSQDRYNEQFF | TGTGCCAGCTCACAGGACAGATACAATGAGCAGTTCTTC
TRBJ2-5 | - | - | TRBV18 | CASSPSRETQYF | TGTGCCAGCTCACCCTCGCGGGAGACCCAGTACTTC
TRBJ1-1 | - | - | TRBV14 | CASSQTRNTEAFF | TGTGCCAGCAGCCAAACCAGGAACACTGAAGCTTTCTTT
TRBJ1-3 | - | TRBD1 | TRBV7-2 | CASSLDKVRGSGNTIYF | TGTGCCAGCAGCTTAGATAAAGTCAGGGGGTCTGGAAACACCATATATTTT
TRBJ1-2 | - | - | TRBV30 | CAWARGASYGYTF | TGTGCCTGGGCTAGGGGCGCAAGTTATGGCTACACCTTC
TRBJ2-7 | once | - | TRBV7-2 | CASRGGLAAYEQYF | TGTGCCAGCAGGGGCGGACTTGCAGCCTACGAGCAGTACTTC
TRBJ2-2 | - | TRBD1 | TRBV7-8 | CASSLPILLPGQVTGELFF | TGTGCCAGCAGCTTACCCATACTTCTACCGGGACAGGTCACCGGGGAGCTGTTTTTT
TRBJ2-3 | - | - | TRBV29-1 | CSVPSLQVGTSIADTQYF | TGCAGCGTACCCTCCCTACAGGTCGGAACTAGCATAGCAGATACGCAGTATTTT
TRBJ2-3 | - | - | TRBV3-1/TRBV3-2 | CASSLHGAQGIRNTDTQYF | TGTGCCAGCAGCCTACACGGGGCGCAGGGGATTAGAAACACAGATACGCAGTATTTT
TRBJ1-2 | - | TRBD1 | TRBV5-6 | CASRRQGQDYGYTF | TGTGCCAGCAGGAGACAGGGTCAAGACTATGGCTACACCTTC
TRBJ1-2 | - | TRBD1 | TRBV19 | CASSMGTGGARGYTF | TGTGCCAGTAGTATGGGGACAGGGGGCGCGCGGGGCTACACCTTC
TRBJ2-1 | - | TRBD1 | TRBV10-3 | CAISLQGAKYNEQFF | TGTGCCATCAGTTTACAGGGGGCGAAGTACAATGAGCAGTTCTTC
TRBJ1-2 | - | TRBD1 | TRBV18 | CASSPRQAGGDGYTF | TGTGCCAGCTCACCTCGACAGGCAGGGGGAGATGGCTACACCTTC
TRBJ2-7 | - | TRBD1 | TRBV2 | CARGGQGWIEQYF | TGTGCCAGGGGGGGACAGGGGTGGATCGAGCAGTACTTC
TRBJ1-1 | - | - | TRBV20-1 | CSAFSTEAFF | TGCAGTGCTTTTAGCACTGAAGCTTTCTTT
TRBJ2-1 | - | - | TRBV7-9 | CASSPAPVGASFNEQFF | TGTGCCAGCAGCCCAGCCCCAGTGGGCGCCTCCTTCAATGAGCAGTTCTTC
TRBJ2-7 | - | TRBD1 | TRBV30 | CAWSPGQGRYEQYF | TGTGCCTGGAGCCCTGGACAGGGGAGGTACGAGCAGTACTTC
TRBJ1-6 | - | - | TRBV7-6 | CASSLRDTVNSPLHF | TGTGCCAGCAGCTTAAGGGACACGGTGAATTCACCCCTCCACTTT
TRBJ1-4 | - | - | TRBV7-2 | CASSLQSGSANEKLFF | TGTGCCAGCAGCTTACAATCAGGGTCCGCTAATGAAAAACTGTTTTTT
TRBJ2-1 | - | TRBD2 | TRBV9 | CASSPRLAGYNEQFF | TGTGCCAGCAGCCCGCGACTAGCGGGCTACAATGAGCAGTTCTTC
TRBJ2-2 | - | - | TRBV7-3 | CASSPDDRGPIGGELFF | TGTGCCAGCAGCCCGGACGATCGCGGGCCGATCGGCGGGGAGCTGTTTTTT
TRBJ2-2 | - | - | TRBV12-3/TRBV12-4 | CASSLSPGELFF | TGTGCCAGCAGTTTAAGCCCCGGGGAGCTGTTTTTT
TRBJ1-6 | - | - | TRBV7-2 | CASSLAVSAGSPLHF | TGTGCCAGCAGCTTAGCCGTTTCTGCAGGATCACCCCTCCACTTT
TRBJ2-2 | - | - | TRBV27 | CASSLEGSLFRTGELFF | TGTGCCAGCAGTTTGGAGGGGTCGCTCTTTCGAACCGGGGAGCTGTTTTTT
TRBJ2-2 | - | TRBD1 | TRBV9 | CASSVPGQANTGELFF | TGTGCCAGCAGCGTTCCGGGACAGGCGAACACCGGGGAGCTGTTTTTT
TRBJ1-6 | - | - | TRBV9 | CASSGSGASSYNSPLHF | TGTGCCAGCAGTGGCAGTGGGGCCAGCTCCTATAATTCACCCCTCCACTTT
TRBJ1-4 | - | - | TRBV5-1 | CASSSGGGRDNEKLFF | TGCGCCAGCAGCTCCGGAGGTGGGCGGGATAATGAAAAACTGTTTTTT
TRBJ1-2 | - | - | TRBV28 | CASSLSPNLNYGYTF | TGTGCCAGCAGTTTATCACCGAACCTAAACTATGGCTACACCTTC
TRBJ2-1 | - | TRBD2 | TRBV10-3 | CAISARAGGLDEQFF | TGTGCCATCAGTGCTCGAGCGGGGGGGTTAGATGAGCAGTTCTTC
TRBJ2-7 | - | TRBD2 | TRBV7-7 | CASSLARASGSYEQYF | TGTGCTAGCAGCTTAGCGCGCGCTAGCGGTTCCTACGAGCAGTACTTC
TRBJ1-2 | once | - | TRBV25-1 | CASSELSGYTF | TGTGCCAGCAGTGAATTGAGCGGCTACACCTTC
TRBJ1-5 | few | TRBD1 | TRBV3-1/TRBV3-2 | CASSQQGRCQPQHF | TGTGCCAGCAGTCAACAGGGGCGATGTCAGCCCCAGCATTTT
TRBJ2-1 | - | - | TRBV9 | CASSVDQSYNEQFF | TGTGCCAGCAGCGTAGACCAGTCCTACAATGAGCAGTTCTTC
TRBJ1-4 | - | - | TRBV28 | CASSDAGNINEKLFF | TGTGCCAGCAGTGACGCAGGGAACATTAATGAAAAACTGTTTTTT
TRBJ1-2 | - | TRBD1 | TRBV12-3/TRBV12-4 | CASSGDRTYGYTF | TGTGCCAGCAGTGGGGACAGGACCTATGGCTACACCTTC
TRBJ1-2 | - | TRBD1 | TRBV5-5 | CASSLVGQGSYTF | TGTGCCAGCAGCTTGGTGGGACAGGGGAGCTACACCTTC
TRBJ2-7 | - | - | TRBV5-1 | CASSQEMLYEQYF | TGCGCCAGCAGTCAAGAGATGCTCTACGAGCAGTACTTC
TRBJ2-7 | - | TRBD2 | TRBV3-1/TRBV3-2 | CASSRVVGTSGGVNEQYF | TGTGCCAGCAGCCGGGTGGTTGGGACTAGCGGGGGAGTCAACGAGCAGTACTTC
TRBJ1-1 | once | - | TRBV29-1 | CSVVLSLNTEAFF | TGCAGCGTTGTACTCTCCCTGAACACTGAAGCTTTCTTT
TRBJ2-7 | - | - | TRBV19 | CATTGFSYEQYF | TGTGCCACCACAGGGTTCTCCTACGAGCAGTACTTC
TRBJ2-7 | - | TRBD2 | TRBV7-9 | CASSFYGREYEQYF | TGTGCCAGCAGCTTTTACGGGAGGGAGTACGAGCAGTACTTC
TRBJ2-2 | once | TRBD1 | TRBV7-8 | CASSLGQGGTGELFF | TGTGCCAGCAGTTTAGGACAGGGGGGCACCGGGGAGCTGTTTTTT
TRBJ1-2 | - | - | TRBV18 | CASSPSLGTGSAYGYTF | TGTGCCAGCTCACCAAGCCTCGGCACAGGGTCGGCCTATGGCTACACCTTC
TRBJ2-4 | - | - | TRBV24-1 | CATITTAKNIQYF | TGTGCCACCATAACAACGGCCAAAAACATTCAGTACTTC
TRBJ2-4 | - | - | TRBV3-1/TRBV3-2 | CASSQERRTGDIQYF | TGTGCCAGCAGCCAAGAACGACGGACGGGGGACATTCAGTACTTC
TRBJ2-1 | - | TRBD1 | TRBV12-3/TRBV12-4 | CASSLSTGNEQFF | TGTGCCAGCAGTCTTTCGACAGGGAATGAGCAGTTCTTC
TRBJ2-3 | - | - | TRBV11-3 | CASSLDLQDTQYF | TGTGCCAGCAGCTTAGATCTACAGGATACGCAGTATTTT